The 10 T cell receptor beta chains in this list originate from one sample, sequenced in a study of metastatic and nonmetastatic thyroid tumors. TCRdb re-called clones from the PCR reads using MiXCR. The top ten hold around a fifth of the sample, which has some 4,800 clones, 20% to 25% seen once. Thyroid surgery had not been preceded by any treatment in any patient. Sequenced sample: tumor tissue. The source is a male donor with papillary thyroid cancer or a benign thyroid nodule (not recorded which). Some clones in this sample may be carry-over from other donors' samples.

The CDR3: CASSQEETGDININQPQHF. CDR3 DNA: TGTGCCAGCAGCCAAGAAGAGACAGGGGACATAAACATCAATCAGCCCCAGCATTTT. The rearrangement uses TRBV4-2 and TRBJ1-5, with 8 bases lining up with TRBD1. After removal of 0 bases from V and 3 bases from J, the junction contained 13 bases not matched to a gene. Germline V lookup: CDR1 LGHNA, CDR2 YNFKEQ. The CDR3 covers 19 residues.

This clone was recorded a few times. This may arise from a read error, as a much more abundant clone is one base away. The chain has TRBV5-5 and TRBJ1-1; D ambiguous. Trimming cost V 1 base and J 0 bases, with 7 bases left between them. Germline CDR1 reads SGHKS; CDR2 reads YYEKEE (reference sequence). The CDR3 is made up of 14 amino acids. CDR3 bases: TGTGCCAGCAGCTTGAAGAGGATGAACACTGAAGCTTTCTTT. Amino acids: CASSLKRMNTEAFF. Full variable domain (rest looked up from reference TRBV5-5 and TRBJ1-1): DAGVTQSPTHLIKTRGQQVTLRCSPISGHKSVSWYQQVLGQGPQFIFQYYEKEERGRGNFPDRFSARQFPNYSSELNVNALLLGDSALYLCASSLKRMNTEAFFGQGTRLTVV.

A word on this clone: Other DNA sequences in this specimen translate into the identical CDR3. The genes are TRBV11-3 and TRBJ2-3, with D possibly being TRBD2 (5 bases). Germline lookup yields CDR1 SGHNT and CDR2 YENEEA. The CDR3 is 13 residues long. Trimming shortened V by 4 bases and J by 6 bases, and 11 bases separated the two germline ends. The chain's CDR3 is CASSSASGDTQYF. The CDR3 bases are TGTGCCAGCAGCTCAGCCAGCGGCGATACGCAGTATTTT.

This clone occurred many times. The V gene is TRBV13, the J gene TRBJ2-7; 7 bases align to TRBD2. CDR1 is PRHDT, CDR2 FYEKMQ, per germline (reference sequence). With V trimmed by 5 bases and J by 5 bases, 3 bases remained unmatched. The CDR3 is 12 residues long. CDR3 in DNA: TGTGCCAGCAGCGTAGCGGGTCACGAGCAGTACTTC. Protein sequence: CASSVAGHEQYF.

This clone was detected only a few times. The chain joins TRBV7-6 to TRBJ2-7; TRBD1 is a possible D gene (6 bases). With 2 bases removed from V and 2 bases from J, the gap between germline ends came to 13 bases. The CDR3 sequence is 15 residues long. Germline CDR1 SGHVS, CDR2 FNYEAQ. For the CDR3, the DNA is TGTGCCAGCAGCTTATATAACCAGGGGACCTACGAGCAGTACTTC. This encodes CASSLYNQGTYEQYF.

The gene calls are TRBV28 and TRBJ1-5; D possibly corresponds to TRBD1 (5 bases). This CDR3 comprises 15 residues. Germline CDR1 reads MDHEN; CDR2 reads SYDVKM. Trimming took off 2 bases at V and 5 bases at J, with 13 bases between the two ends. The CDR3 region is CASSLRGGRDQPQHF. The CDR3 DNA reads as TGTGCCAGCAGTTTAAGGGGAGGGAGGGATCAGCCCCAGCATTTT. Full variable domain (outside the CDR3, taken from reference TRBV28 and TRBJ1-5): DVKVTQSSRYLVKRTGEKVFLECVQDMDHENMFWYRQDPGLGLRLIYFSYDVKMKEKGDIPEGYSVSREKKERFSLILESASTNQTSMYLCASSLRGGRDQPQHFGDGTRLSIL.

The rearrangement joins TRBV6-5 to TRBJ2-7, with TRBD1 matching 9 bases. J gave up 3 bases and V 4 bases, and 7 bases lay outside the gene matches. The CDR3 has 15 residues. The germline V gene encodes CDR1 MNHEY and CDR2 SVGAGI. In DNA, the CDR3 is TGTGCCAGCAGTTCGGGACAGGGACTCCGCTACGAGCAGTACTTC. It translates to CASSSGQGLRYEQYF.

This clone was counted ten times or more. The chain couples TRBV20-1 to TRBJ2-7; D is undetermined. V was shortened by 0 bases and J by 1 base, with 10 bases between the two germline ends. The CDR3 covers 14 residues. Germline lookup yields CDR1 DFQATT and CDR2 SNEGSKA (reference sequence). The CDR3 region is CSARDPANSYEQYF. DNA of the CDR3: TGCAGTGCTAGAGATCCGGCCAATTCCTACGAGCAGTACTTC.

A note on this clone: This likely comes from a read error, as the CDR3 has no conserved phenylalanine or tryptophan at its end. This chain links TRBV5-1 with TRBJ1-1; 7 positions agree with TRBD1. The germline CDR1 and CDR2 sequences are SGHRS and YFSETQ. With 8 bases clipped from V and 1 base from J, the junction kept 5 bases outside the gene matches. The length of the CDR3 is 13 residues. The CDR3 here is CASQTGSNTEAFS. The CDR3 bases are TGCGCCAGTCAGACAGGGTCGAACACTGAAGCTTTCTCT.

The table lists this clone with a few counts. At one end, the junction sequence differs from germline, possibly due to a read error. The CDR3 sequence is CASSGGTDPQPQHF. DNA of the CDR3: TGTGCCAGCAGTGGGGGGACAGACCCTCAGCCTCAGCATTTT. The chain uses TRBV6-1 and TRBJ1-5; 7 positions match TRBD1. Germline CDR1 reads MNHNS; CDR2 reads SASEGT. The CDR3 is 14 amino acids.